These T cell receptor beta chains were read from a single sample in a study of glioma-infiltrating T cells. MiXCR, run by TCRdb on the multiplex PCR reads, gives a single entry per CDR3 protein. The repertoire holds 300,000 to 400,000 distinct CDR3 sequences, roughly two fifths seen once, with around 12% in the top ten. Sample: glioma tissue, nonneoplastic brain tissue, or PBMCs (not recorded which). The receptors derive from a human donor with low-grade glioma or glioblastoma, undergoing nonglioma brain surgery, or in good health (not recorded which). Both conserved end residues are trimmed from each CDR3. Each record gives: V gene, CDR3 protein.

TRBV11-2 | ASYGRGKTGGLPYNEQF
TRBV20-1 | SALPGNSEKLF
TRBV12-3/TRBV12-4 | ASSLGTVGTFSYEQY
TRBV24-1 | ATSDLQRSVDNEQF
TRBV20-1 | SAGVGTYEQY
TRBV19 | ASSRGLQPQH
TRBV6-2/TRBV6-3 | ASRPGQGRNTEAF
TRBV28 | ASIGGWGSQVVDTQY
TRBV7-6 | ASSLGPTTDTQY
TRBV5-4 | ASSSGLSDTDTQY
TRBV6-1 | ASSYVLGGSSEQY
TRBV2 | ASSDVGSYSGANVLT
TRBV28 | ASSQTGSGEAF
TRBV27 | ASTHERGRTEAF
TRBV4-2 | ASSTGQGDEKLF
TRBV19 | ASTGTGAQPQH
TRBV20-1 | SAVGLAGVSEQF
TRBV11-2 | ASSPTGLAGGGTDTQY
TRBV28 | ASSLSPGTEAF
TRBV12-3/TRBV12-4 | ASSLGSVSYEQY